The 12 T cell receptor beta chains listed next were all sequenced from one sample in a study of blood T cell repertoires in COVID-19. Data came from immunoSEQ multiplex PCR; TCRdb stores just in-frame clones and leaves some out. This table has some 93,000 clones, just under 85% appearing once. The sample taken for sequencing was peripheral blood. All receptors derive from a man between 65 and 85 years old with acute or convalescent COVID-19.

CDR3 region: CASSYSGENTEAFF. The DNA for the CDR3 is TGTGCCAGCAGTTATTCCGGGGAGAACACTGAAGCTTTCTTT. This chain connects TRBV6-6 to TRBJ1-1; D ambiguous. This CDR3 comprises 14 residues. The V gene's germline CDR1 is MNHNY and CDR2 SVGAGI (reference sequence). V was clipped by 3 bases and J by 1 base, with 9 bases between them.

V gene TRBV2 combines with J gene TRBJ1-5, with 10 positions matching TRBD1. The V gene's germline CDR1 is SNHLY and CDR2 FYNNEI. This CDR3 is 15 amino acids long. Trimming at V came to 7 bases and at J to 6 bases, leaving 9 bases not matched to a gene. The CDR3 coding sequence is TGTGCCAGCACTAGGGGACAGGGGAGAAGTCAGCCCCAGCATTTT. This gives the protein CASTRGQGRSQPQHF.

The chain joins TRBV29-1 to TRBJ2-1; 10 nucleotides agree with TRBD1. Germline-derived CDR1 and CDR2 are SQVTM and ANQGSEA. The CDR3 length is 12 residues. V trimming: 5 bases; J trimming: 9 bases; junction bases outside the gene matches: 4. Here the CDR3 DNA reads TGCAGCGTTTCTGGGACAGGGGCTGAGCAGTTCTTC. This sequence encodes CSVSGTGAEQFF.

In nucleotides, the CDR3 is TGTGCCAGCAGTCCTCGACAGGTAGAGGCTGAAGCTTTCTTT. Its translation is CASSPRQVEAEAFF. The J gene is TRBJ1-1, the V gene TRBV27; maybe TRBD1 (6 bases). Germline assignment: CDR1 MNHEY and CDR2 SMNVEV (reference sequence). V was trimmed by 5 bases and J by 6 bases, leaving 16 bases between them. The CDR3 has 14 amino acids.

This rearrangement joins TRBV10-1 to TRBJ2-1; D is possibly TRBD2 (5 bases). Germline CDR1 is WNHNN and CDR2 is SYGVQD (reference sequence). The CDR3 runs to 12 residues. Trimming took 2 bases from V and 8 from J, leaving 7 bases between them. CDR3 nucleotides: TGCGCCAGCAGTGAGCGGGGATATGAGCAGTTCTTC. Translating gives CASSERGYEQFF.

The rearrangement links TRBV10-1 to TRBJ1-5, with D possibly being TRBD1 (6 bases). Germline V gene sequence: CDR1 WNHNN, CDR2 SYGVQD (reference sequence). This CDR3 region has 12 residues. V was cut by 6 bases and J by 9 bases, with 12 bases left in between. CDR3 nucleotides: TGCGCCAGCAGACTGGACAGCCGGCCCCAGCATTTT. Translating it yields CASRLDSRPQHF.

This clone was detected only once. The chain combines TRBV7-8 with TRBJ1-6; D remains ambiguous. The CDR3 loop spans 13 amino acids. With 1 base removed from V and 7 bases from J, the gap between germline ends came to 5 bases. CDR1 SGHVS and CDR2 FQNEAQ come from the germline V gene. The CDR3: CASSLGRNSPLHF. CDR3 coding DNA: TGTGCCAGCAGCTTAGGCCGGAATTCACCCCTCCACTTT. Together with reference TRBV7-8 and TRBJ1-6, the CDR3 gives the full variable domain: GAGVSQSPRYKVAKRGQDVALRCDPISGHVSLFWYQQALGQGPEFLTYFQNEAQLDKSGLPSDRFFAERPEGSVSTLKIQRTQQEDSAVYLCASSLGRNSPLHFGNGTRLTVT.

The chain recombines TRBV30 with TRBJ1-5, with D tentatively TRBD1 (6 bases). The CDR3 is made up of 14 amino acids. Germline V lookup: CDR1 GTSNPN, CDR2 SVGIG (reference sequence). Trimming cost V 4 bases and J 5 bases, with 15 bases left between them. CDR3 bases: TGTGCCTGGAATAGAGGGGCAGGGGATCAGCCCCAGCATTTT. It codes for CAWNRGAGDQPQHF.

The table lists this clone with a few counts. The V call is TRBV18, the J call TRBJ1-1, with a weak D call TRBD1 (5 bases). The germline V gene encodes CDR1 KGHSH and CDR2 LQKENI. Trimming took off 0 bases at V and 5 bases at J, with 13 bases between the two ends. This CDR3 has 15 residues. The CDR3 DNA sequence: TGTGCCAGCTCACCACCGGGCGGGGCGGCGACTGAAGCTTTCTTT. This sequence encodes CASSPPGGAATEAFF.

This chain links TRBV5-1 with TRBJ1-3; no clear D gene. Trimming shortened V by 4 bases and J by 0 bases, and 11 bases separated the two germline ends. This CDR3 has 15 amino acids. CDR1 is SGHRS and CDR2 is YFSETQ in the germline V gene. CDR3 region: CASSREEGSGNTIYF. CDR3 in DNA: TGCGCCAGCAGCCGGGAGGAGGGCTCTGGAAACACCATATATTTT.

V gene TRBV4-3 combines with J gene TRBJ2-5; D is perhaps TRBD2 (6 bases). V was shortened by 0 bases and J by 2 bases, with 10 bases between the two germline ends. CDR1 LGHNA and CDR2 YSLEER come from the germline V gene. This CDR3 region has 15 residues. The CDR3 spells CASSQDSGQQETQYF. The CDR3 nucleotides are TGCGCCAGCAGCCAAGATAGCGGACAACAAGAGACCCAGTACTTC.

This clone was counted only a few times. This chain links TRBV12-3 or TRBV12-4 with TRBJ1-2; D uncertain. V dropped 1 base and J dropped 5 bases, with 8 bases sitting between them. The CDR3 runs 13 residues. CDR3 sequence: CASSLVGVYGYTF. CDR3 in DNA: TGTGCCAGCAGTTTAGTGGGAGTTTATGGCTACACCTTC.